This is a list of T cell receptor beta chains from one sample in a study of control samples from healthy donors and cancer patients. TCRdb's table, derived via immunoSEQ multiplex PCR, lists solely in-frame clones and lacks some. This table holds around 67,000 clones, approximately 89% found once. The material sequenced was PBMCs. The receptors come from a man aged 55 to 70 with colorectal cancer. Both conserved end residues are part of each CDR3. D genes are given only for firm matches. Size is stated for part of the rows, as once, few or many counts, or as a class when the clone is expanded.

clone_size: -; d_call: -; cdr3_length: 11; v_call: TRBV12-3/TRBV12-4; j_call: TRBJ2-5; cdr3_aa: CASSFGSGQYF; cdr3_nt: TGTGCCAGCAGTTTCGGGTCGGGTCAGTACTTC
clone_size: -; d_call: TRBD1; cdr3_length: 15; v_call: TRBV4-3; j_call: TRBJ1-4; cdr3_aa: CASSRTGQGNEKLFF; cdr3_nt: TGCGCCAGCAGCCGGACGGGACAGGGAAACGAAAAACTGTTTTTT
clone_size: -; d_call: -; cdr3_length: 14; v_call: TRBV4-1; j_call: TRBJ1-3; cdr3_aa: CASSQAYSGNTIYF; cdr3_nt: TGCGCCAGCAGCCAAGCCTACTCTGGAAACACCATATATTTT
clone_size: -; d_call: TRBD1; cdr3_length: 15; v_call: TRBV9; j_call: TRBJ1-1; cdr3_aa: CASSVEGAMNTEAFF; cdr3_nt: TGTGCCAGCAGCGTAGAGGGGGCGATGAACACTGAAGCTTTCTTT
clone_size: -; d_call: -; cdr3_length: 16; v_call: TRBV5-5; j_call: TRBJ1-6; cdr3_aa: CASSLLTSSYNSPLHF; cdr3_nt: TGTGCCAGCAGCTTGTTAACAAGCTCCTATAATTCACCCCTCCACTTT
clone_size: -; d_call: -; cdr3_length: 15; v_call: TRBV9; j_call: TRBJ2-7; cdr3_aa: CASSVGPGQSYEQYF; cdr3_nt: TGTGCCAGCAGCGTAGGCCCAGGACAAAGCTACGAGCAGTACTTC
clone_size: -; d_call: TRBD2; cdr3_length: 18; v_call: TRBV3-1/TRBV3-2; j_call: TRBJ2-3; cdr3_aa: CASSQDVAGGWGADTQYF; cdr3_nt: TGTGCCAGCAGCCAAGACGTAGCGGGGGGGTGGGGCGCAGATACGCAGTATTTT
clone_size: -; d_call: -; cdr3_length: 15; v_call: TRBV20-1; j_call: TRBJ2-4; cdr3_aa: CSASSDPLAKNIQYF; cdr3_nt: TGCAGTGCAAGTTCAGACCCTCTAGCCAAAAACATTCAGTACTTC
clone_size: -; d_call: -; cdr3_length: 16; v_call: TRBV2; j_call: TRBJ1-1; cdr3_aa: CATPRADDRPNTEAFF; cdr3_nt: TGTGCCACCCCGCGGGCCGATGACAGGCCGAACACTGAAGCTTTCTTT
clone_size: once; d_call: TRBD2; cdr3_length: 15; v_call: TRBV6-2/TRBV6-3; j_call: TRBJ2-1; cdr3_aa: CASSSSGAVYNEQFF; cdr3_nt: TGTGCCAGCAGCAGTAGCGGGGCGGTGTACAATGAGCAGTTCTTC
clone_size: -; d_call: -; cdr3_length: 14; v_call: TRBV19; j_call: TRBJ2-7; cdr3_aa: CASRGAGLPYEQYF; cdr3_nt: TGTGCCAGTCGGGGGGCCGGACTACCATACGAGCAGTACTTC
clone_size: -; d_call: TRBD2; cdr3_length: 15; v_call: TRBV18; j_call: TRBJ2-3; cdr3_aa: CASSPLGLATDTQYF; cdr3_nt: TGTGCCAGCTCACCACTCGGACTAGCCACAGATACGCAGTATTTT
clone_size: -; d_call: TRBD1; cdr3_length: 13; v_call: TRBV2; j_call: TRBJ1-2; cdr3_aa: CASHPGQNYGYTF; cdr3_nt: TGTGCCAGCCATCCGGGACAGAACTATGGCTACACCTTC
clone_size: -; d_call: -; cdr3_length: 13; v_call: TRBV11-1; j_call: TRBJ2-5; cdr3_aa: CASSLGLQETQYF; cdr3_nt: TGTGCCAGCAGCTTAGGGCTCCAAGAGACCCAGTACTTC
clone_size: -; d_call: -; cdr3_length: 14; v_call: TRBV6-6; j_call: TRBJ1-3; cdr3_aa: CASSYSRGGNTIYF; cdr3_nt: TGTGCCAGCAGTTACTCGAGGGGGGGAAACACCATATATTTT
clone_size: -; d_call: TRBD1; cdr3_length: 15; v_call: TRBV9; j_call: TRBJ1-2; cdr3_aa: CASSVGDSKIYGYTF; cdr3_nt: TGTGCCAGCAGCGTAGGGGACAGTAAAATCTATGGCTACACCTTC
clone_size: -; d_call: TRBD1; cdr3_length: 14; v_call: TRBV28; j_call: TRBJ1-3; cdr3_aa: CASRGQGDGNTIYF; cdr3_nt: TGTGCCAGCAGGGGACAGGGGGACGGAAACACCATATATTTT
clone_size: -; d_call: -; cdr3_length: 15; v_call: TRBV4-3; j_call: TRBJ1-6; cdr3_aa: CASSQDLGSGSPLHF; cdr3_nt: TGCGCCAGCAGCCAAGATCTAGGTTCTGGGTCACCCCTCCACTTT
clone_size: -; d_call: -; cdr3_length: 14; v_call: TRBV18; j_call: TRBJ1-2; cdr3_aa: CASSPGQAGYGYTF; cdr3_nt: TGTGCCAGCTCACCAGGTCAGGCTGGCTATGGCTACACCTTC
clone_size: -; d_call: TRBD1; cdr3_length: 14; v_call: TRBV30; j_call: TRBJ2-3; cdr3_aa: CAWSERGRSDTQYF; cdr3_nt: TGTGCCTGGAGTGAAAGGGGGCGGTCAGATACGCAGTATTTT
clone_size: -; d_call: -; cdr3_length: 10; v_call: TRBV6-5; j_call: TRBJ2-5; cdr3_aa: CASREETQYF; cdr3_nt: TGTGCCAGCAGAGAAGAGACCCAGTACTTC
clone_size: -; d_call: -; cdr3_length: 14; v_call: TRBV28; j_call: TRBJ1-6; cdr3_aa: CASSFWQRNSPLHF; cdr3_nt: TGTGCCAGCAGTTTTTGGCAGCGCAATTCACCCCTCCACTTT
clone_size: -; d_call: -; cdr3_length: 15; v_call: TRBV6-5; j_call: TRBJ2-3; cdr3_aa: CASSYSISLTDTQYF; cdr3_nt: TGTGCCAGCAGTTACTCGATCAGCCTCACAGATACGCAGTATTTT
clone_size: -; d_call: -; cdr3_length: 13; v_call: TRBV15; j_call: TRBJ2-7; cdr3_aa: CATSRDRRYEQYF; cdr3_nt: TGTGCCACCAGCAGAGATCGACGCTACGAGCAGTACTTC
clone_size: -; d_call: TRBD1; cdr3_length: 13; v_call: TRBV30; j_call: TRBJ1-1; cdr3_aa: CAWSRTGVIGAFF; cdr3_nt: TGTGCCTGGAGCAGGACAGGGGTCATCGGAGCTTTCTTT
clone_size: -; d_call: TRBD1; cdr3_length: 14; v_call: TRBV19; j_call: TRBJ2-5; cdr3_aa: CASSIGRGQETQYF; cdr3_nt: TGTGCCAGTAGTATAGGCAGGGGGCAAGAGACCCAGTACTTC
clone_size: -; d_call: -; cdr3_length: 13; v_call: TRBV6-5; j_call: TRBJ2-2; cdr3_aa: CASSPRGTGELFF; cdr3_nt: TGTGCCAGCAGCCCCAGGGGCACCGGGGAGCTGTTTTTT
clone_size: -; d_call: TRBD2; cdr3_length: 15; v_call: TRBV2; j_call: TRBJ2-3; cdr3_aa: CASSRLAGGADTQYF; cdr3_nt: TGTGCCAGCAGTCGACTAGCGGGGGGCGCAGATACGCAGTATTTT
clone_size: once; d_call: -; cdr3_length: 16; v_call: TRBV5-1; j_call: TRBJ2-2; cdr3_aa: CASSPTGRGATGELFF; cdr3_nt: TGCGCCAGCAGCCCGACAGGGAGGGGCGCCACCGGGGAGCTGTTTTTT
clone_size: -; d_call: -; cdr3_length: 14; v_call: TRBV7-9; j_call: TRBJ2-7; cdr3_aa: CASSLKGPGYEQYF; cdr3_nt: TGTGCCAGCAGCTTAAAGGGGCCGGGATACGAGCAGTACTTC
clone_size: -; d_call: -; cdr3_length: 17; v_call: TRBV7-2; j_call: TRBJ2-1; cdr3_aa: CASSLLAGRASYNEQFF; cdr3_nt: TGTGCCAGCAGCCTCTTGGCGGGGCGGGCCTCCTACAATGAGCAGTTCTTC
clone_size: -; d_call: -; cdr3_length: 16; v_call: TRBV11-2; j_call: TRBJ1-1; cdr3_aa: CASSLASGSGGTEAFF; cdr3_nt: TGTGCCAGCAGCTTAGCCTCCGGGTCGGGGGGCACTGAAGCTTTCTTT
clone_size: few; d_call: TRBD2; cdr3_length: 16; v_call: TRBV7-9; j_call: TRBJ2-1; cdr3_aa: CASSRRTSGGVNEQFF; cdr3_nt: TGTGCCAGCAGCCGGCGGACTAGCGGGGGGGTTAATGAGCAGTTCTTC
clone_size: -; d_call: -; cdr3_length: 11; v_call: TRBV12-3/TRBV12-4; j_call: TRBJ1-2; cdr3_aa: CASSSGYGYTF; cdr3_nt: TGTGCCAGCAGTTCTGGCTATGGCTACACCTTC
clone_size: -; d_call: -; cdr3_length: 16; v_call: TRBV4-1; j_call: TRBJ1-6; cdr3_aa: CASSQEARGRDSPLHF; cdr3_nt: TGCGCCAGCAGCCAAGAGGCTCGGGGGAGGGATTCACCCCTCCACTTT
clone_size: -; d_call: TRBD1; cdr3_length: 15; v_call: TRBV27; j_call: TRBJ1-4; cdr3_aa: CASTRGGSTNEKLFF; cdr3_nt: TGTGCCAGCACCCGAGGGGGCTCAACTAATGAAAAACTGTTTTTT
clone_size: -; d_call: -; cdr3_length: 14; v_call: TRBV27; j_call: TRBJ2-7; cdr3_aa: CASSLGRASYEQYF; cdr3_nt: TGTGCCAGCAGTTTAGGCAGGGCCTCCTACGAGCAGTACTTC
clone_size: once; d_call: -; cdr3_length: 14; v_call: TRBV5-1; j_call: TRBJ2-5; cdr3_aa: CASSLLGAPETQYF; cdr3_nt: TGCGCCAGCAGCTTGCTGGGGGCCCCAGAGACCCAGTACTTC
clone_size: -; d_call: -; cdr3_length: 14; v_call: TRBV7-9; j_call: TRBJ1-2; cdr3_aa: CASSLAGDFYGYTF; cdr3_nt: TGTGCCAGCAGCTTAGCGGGGGACTTCTATGGCTACACCTTC
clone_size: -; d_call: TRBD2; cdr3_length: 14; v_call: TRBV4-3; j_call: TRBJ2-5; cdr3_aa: CASSPSSGGATQYF; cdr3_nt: TGCGCCAGCAGCCCTTCTAGCGGGGGGGCGACCCAGTACTTC
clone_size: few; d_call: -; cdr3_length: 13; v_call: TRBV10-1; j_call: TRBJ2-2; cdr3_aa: CASSETRTGELFF; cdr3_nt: TGCGCCAGCAGTGAGACACGCACCGGGGAGCTGTTTTTT